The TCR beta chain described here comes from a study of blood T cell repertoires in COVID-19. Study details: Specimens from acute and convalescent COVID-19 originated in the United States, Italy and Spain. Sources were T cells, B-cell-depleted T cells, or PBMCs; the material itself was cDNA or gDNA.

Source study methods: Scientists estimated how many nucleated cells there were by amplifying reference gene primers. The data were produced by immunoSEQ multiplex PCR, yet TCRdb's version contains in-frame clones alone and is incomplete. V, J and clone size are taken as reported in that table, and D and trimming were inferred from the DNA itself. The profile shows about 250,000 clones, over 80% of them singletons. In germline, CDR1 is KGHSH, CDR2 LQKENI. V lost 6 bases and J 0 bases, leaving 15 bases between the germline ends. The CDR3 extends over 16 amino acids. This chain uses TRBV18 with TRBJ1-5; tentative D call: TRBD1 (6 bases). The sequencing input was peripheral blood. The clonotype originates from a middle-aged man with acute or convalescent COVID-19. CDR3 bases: TGTGCCAGCTCGCCGGTGGACAGCCCTAGCAATCAGCCCCAGCATTTT. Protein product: CASSPVDSPSNQPQHF.